This T cell receptor beta chain was sequenced for a study of molecular identifiers for immune sequencing clone quantification. Naive CD8 T cells underwent sorting with the CD8+CD4-CCR7+CD45RA+ definition. Notes on the study in general: Underestimation of highly expanded clone sizes could arise where identical TCR molecules share a barcode. Detection of one spiked Jurkat cell's TCR RNA reportedly worked in 1 million or so naive cells. Naive cells had under 1% of molecules in clones above 20 RNA copies, effectors over 97%.

This clonotype was found a few times. What it binds is not known. TCRdb reanalysed the PCR reads using MiXCR and keeps one entry per CDR3 protein. This table holds about 640,000 distinct CDR3 sequences, 20% found once. Germline assignment: CDR1 PRHDT and CDR2 FYEKMQ (reference sequence). The CDR3 loop spans 14 amino acids. V lost 4 bases to trimming and J lost 6 bases, with 13 bases between them. Sequencing was done on a sample of naive CD8+ T cells from blood, with Jurkat cell RNA spiked in. Subset in this sample: FACS-sorted CD8+CD4-CCR7+CD45RA+ naive T cells. This chain connects TRBV13 to TRBJ2-1; TRBD1 might be the D (5 bases). The sequence came from a human donor in good health. Some libraries in this study had Jurkat cell RNA spiked in. In nucleotides, the CDR3 is TGTGCCAGCAGCTATTTAGGGGTCGGCAATGAGCAGTTCTTC. Protein sequence: CASSYLGVGNEQFF.